One and the same sample provided the 15 T cell receptor beta chains below, sequenced in a study of blood T cell repertoires in COVID-19. TCRdb's table, derived via immunoSEQ multiplex PCR, lists solely in-frame clones and lacks some. Of about 82,000 clones in the sample, about four fifths were seen once. Sequenced sample: peripheral blood. The receptors come from a woman in her thirties or forties with active or convalescent COVID-19.

The chain couples TRBV4-1 to TRBJ2-5; TRBD2 agrees at 10 bases. Germline V gene lookup returns CDR1 MGHRA and CDR2 YSYEKL. With V trimmed by 3 bases and J by 3 bases, 4 bases remained unmatched. This CDR3 is built from 15 residues. The CDR3 protein is CASSHVLAGEETQYF. The DNA of the CDR3 is TGCGCCAGCAGCCATGTCCTAGCGGGAGAAGAGACCCAGTACTTC.

V gene TRBV11-2 combines with J gene TRBJ1-2; D call uncertain. The CDR3 runs 13 residues. Trimming left V 4 bases short and J 8 bases short, with 14 bases between. CDR1 is SGHAT and CDR2 is FQNNGV in the germline V gene. CDR3 nucleotides: TGTGCCAGCAGCTCCCGGTGGCTAGGCGGCTACACCTTC. As protein: CASSSRWLGGYTF.

This chain uses TRBV7-2 with TRBJ2-5, with TRBD1 identical over 8 bases. The CDR3 spans 13 residues. In germline, CDR1 is SGHTA, CDR2 FQGNSA. V shed 1 base and J 5 bases; nucleotides not matched to a gene: 0. The CDR3 region is CASSLGDRETQYF. Here the CDR3 DNA reads TGTGCCAGCAGCTTAGGGGACAGGGAGACCCAGTACTTC.

The chain combines TRBV5-5 with TRBJ1-1; no firm D call. The CDR3 runs to 17 residues. The germline gives CDR1 SGHKS, CDR2 YYEKEE (reference sequence). The V and J ends lost 4 bases and 3 bases respectively, with 22 bases between them. The CDR3, as DNA: TGTGCCAGCAGCCTTACACTCTGGAGGTTTAGGGACACTGAAGCTTTCTTT. Translated: CASSLTLWRFRDTEAFF.

This clone was picked up a small number of times. V gene TRBV7-3 combines with J gene TRBJ1-2; perhaps TRBD1 as D (6 bases). The germline gives CDR1 SGHTA, CDR2 FQGTGA. There are 13 residues in the CDR3. Trimming pared 5 bases from V and 6 bases from J, leaving 13 bases between. The CDR3 loop reads CASSGVQGHGYTF. DNA of the CDR3: TGTGCCAGCAGCGGAGTACAGGGACATGGCTACACCTTC.

V usage is TRBV3-1 (or the pseudogene TRBV3-2) and J usage is TRBJ1-4; D gene uncertain. The CDR3 totals 17 residues. V was trimmed by 0 bases and J by 1 base, leaving 12 bases between them. Germline V gene sequence: CDR1 LGHDT, CDR2 YNNKEL (reference sequence). This chain's CDR3 is CASSQDPRGLTNEKLFF. The CDR3 nucleotides read TGTGCCAGCAGCCAAGATCCCCGGGGTCTAACTAATGAAAAACTGTTTTTT.

V and J are TRBV5-5 and TRBJ2-7; a possible D gene is TRBD1 (6 bases). Trimming took off 4 bases at V and 0 bases at J, with 17 bases between the two ends. This CDR3 has 16 amino acids. Germline CDR1 SGHKS, CDR2 YYEKEE (reference sequence). The CDR3 DNA sequence: TGTGCCAGCAGCCCCCATGGAGGACAGAACTCCTACGAGCAGTACTTC. Residues: CASSPHGGQNSYEQYF.

The rearrangement uses TRBV5-1 and TRBJ2-1; perhaps TRBD2 as D (5 bases). Germline V lookup: CDR1 SGHRS, CDR2 YFSETQ. The V gene lost 0 bases and the J gene lost 4 bases, with 8 bases spanning the gap. The CDR3 runs 14 residues. In DNA, the CDR3 is TGCGCCAGCAGCTTGGGGGAGCGGTACAATGAGCAGTTCTTC. It is translated as CASSLGERYNEQFF.

The rearrangement joins TRBV11-3 to TRBJ2-4; the match to TRBD1 covers 9 bases. The CDR3 length is 17 residues. In germline, CDR1 is SGHNT, CDR2 YENEEA. The ends lost 5 bases at V and 0 bases at J; junction bases unmatched: 8. CDR3 in amino acids: CASSPGQGIRAKNIQYF. The CDR3 DNA follows: TGTGCCAGCAGCCCCGGACAGGGGATAAGAGCCAAAAACATTCAGTACTTC.

Only one count was recorded for this clone. This chain uses TRBV18 with TRBJ2-3; 7 bases map to TRBD1. The V segment lost 3 bases and the J segment 6 bases; nucleotides outside the gene matches: 12. CDR1 and CDR2 from the germline V gene are KGHSH and LQKENI. The CDR3 spans 16 residues. In DNA form, the CDR3 reads TGTGCCAGCTCACCGCCCGACAGGGAAGAATACGATACGCAGTATTTT. Amino acids: CASSPPDREEYDTQYF.

The rearrangement uses TRBV5-5 and TRBJ1-2; TRBD1 matches at 9 bases. The CDR3 totals 14 residues. V gave up 3 bases and J gave up 9 bases; unmatched junction bases: 9. Germline V gene data show CDR1 as SGHKS and CDR2 as YYEKEE (reference sequence). CDR3 coding DNA: TGTGCCAGCAGCTCACCCGGGACAGGGAAGAGCTACACCTTC. It codes for CASSSPGTGKSYTF.

The rearrangement uses TRBV10-3 and TRBJ1-5; maybe TRBD1 (5 bases). The CDR3 length is 15 residues. The germline V and J ends were trimmed by 2 bases and 5 bases, with 13 bases remaining between them. The germline V gene encodes CDR1 ENHRY and CDR2 SYGVKD. The CDR3 loop is CAISEGQGTHQPQHF. The CDR3 bases are TGTGCCATCAGTGAGGGGCAGGGAACACATCAGCCCCAGCATTTT.

The chain combines TRBV19 with TRBJ1-6, with 7 bases aligning to TRBD1. Unmatched junction bases numbered 8, after V lost 7 bases and J lost 5 bases. Per germline, CDR1 LNHDA and CDR2 SQIVND (reference sequence). This CDR3 region has 15 residues. This CDR3 reads CASITGVGHNSPLHF. The CDR3 coding sequence is TGTGCCAGTATTACAGGGGTTGGCCATAATTCACCCCTCCACTTT.

V gene TRBV18 combines with J gene TRBJ1-1; D is perhaps TRBD1 (6 bases). The CDR3 spans 14 residues. Germline V gene data show CDR1 as KGHSH and CDR2 as LQKENI. V was pared by 6 bases and J by 0 bases, with 11 bases between. DNA for the CDR3: TGTGCCAGCTCTCCGGACAGAATGAACACTGAAGCTTTCTTT. It specifies CASSPDRMNTEAFF. Drawing the rest from reference TRBV18 and TRBJ1-1, the complete variable domain is NAGVMQNPRHLVRRRGQEARLRCSPMKGHSHVYWYRQLPEEGLKFMVYLQKENIIDESGMPKERFSAEFPKEGPSILRIQQVVRGDSAAYFCASSPDRMNTEAFFGQGTRLTVV.

The table lists this clone with many counts. V usage is TRBV28 and J usage is TRBJ1-2, with D uncertain. Germline CDR1 reads MDHEN; CDR2 reads SYDVKM. The CDR3 has 13 residues. Trimming left V 2 bases short and J 8 bases short, with 12 bases between. CDR3 nucleotide sequence: TGTGCCAGCAGTTTAGTCCTATCCTTGGGCTACACCTTC. It specifies CASSLVLSLGYTF.